These T cell receptor beta chains were read from a single sample in a study of blood T cells in healthy people across ages. TCRdb recomputed calls from the 5' RACE reads with MiXCR, one row per CDR3 protein. The sample shows around 1,700,000 distinct CDR3 sequences, 28% of them seen only once. The sequenced material came from blood. These receptors all come from a woman between 25 and 40 years old in good health. Both conserved end residues are part of each CDR3. A D gene is named only where the DNA matches it firmly. Clone size is not always given. Where it is, it says once, few, many or a class for expanded clones.

TRBD1 few TRBJ2-6 TRBV5-1 CASSLQPQGLKAGANVLTF TGCGCCAGCAGCTTGCAACCACAGGGGTTGAAGGCTGGGGCCAACGTCCTGACTTTC
- - TRBJ2-3 TRBV12-3/TRBV12-4 CASTVPADTQYF TGTGCCAGCACGGTGCCAGCAGATACGCAGTATTTT
- few TRBJ2-5 TRBV20-1 CSVMTGVVGAGETQYF TGCAGCGTCATGACGGGAGTTGTGGGGGCCGGGGAGACCCAGTACTTC
TRBD2 - TRBJ2-7 TRBV2 CARTGTSGRRNEQYF TGTGCCAGGACCGGGACTAGCGGGAGGAGGAACGAGCAGTACTTC
- - TRBJ2-3 TRBV19 CASSRSGPTDTQYF TGTGCCAGTAGCAGGTCAGGGCCCACAGATACGCAGTATTTT
- many TRBJ2-1 TRBV5-1 CASSTDPERFYNEQFF TGCGCCAGCAGCACTGACCCCGAAAGATTTTACAATGAGCAGTTCTTC
- few TRBJ2-3 TRBV7-9 CASSLRGGATGRTDTQYF TGTGCCAGCAGCTTAAGAGGTGGAGCAACTGGGAGAACAGATACGCAGTATTTT
- many TRBJ1-2 TRBV29-1 CSGGSSNYGYTF TGCAGCGGGGGTAGTTCTAACTATGGCTACACCTTC
TRBD1 - TRBJ2-1 TRBV4-1 CASSQPRDSLWEQFF TGCGCCAGCAGCCAACCCCGGGACAGTCTTTGGGAGCAGTTCTTC
- - TRBJ2-7 TRBV4-2 CTSSQASGWTYEQYF TGTACCAGCAGCCAAGCCTCCGGGTGGACCTACGAGCAGTACTTC
TRBD1 - TRBJ2-7 TRBV24-1 CATSRDRFSYEQYF TGTGCCACCAGCCGGGACAGATTCTCCTACGAGCAGTACTTC
- many TRBJ2-7 TRBV20-1 CSARDMAPEQYF TGCAGTGCTAGAGATATGGCCCCCGAGCAGTACTTC